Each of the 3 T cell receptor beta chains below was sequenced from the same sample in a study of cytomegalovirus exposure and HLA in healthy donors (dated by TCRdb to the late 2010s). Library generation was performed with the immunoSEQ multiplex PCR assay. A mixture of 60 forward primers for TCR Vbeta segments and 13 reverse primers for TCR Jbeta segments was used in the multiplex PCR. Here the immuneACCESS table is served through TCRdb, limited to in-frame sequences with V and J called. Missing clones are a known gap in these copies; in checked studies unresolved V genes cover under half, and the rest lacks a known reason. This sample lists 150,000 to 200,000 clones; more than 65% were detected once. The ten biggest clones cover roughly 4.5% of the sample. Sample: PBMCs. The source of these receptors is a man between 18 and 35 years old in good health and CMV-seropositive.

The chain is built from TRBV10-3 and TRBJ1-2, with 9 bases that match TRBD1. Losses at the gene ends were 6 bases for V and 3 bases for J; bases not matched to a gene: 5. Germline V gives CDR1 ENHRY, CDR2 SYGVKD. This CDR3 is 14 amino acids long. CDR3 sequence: CAIRDRGGYYGYTF. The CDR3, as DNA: TGTGCCATCAGGGACAGGGGCGGGTACTATGGCTACACCTTC.

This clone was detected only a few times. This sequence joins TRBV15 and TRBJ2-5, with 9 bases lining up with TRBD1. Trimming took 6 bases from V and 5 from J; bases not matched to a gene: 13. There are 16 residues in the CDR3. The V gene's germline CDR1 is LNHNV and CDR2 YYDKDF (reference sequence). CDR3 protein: CATSQTTGTGRETQYF. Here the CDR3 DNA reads TGTGCCACCAGTCAAACTACCGGGACAGGGCGGGAGACCCAGTACTTC. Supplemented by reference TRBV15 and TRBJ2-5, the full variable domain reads DAMVIQNPRYQVTQFGKPVTLSCSQTLNHNVMYWYQQKSSQAPKLLFHYYDKDFNNEADTPDNFQSRRPNTSFCFLDIRSPGLGDTAMYLCATSQTTGTGRETQYFGPGTRLLVL.

CDR3 coding DNA: TGCAGCGCTAGACAGGGGTTGAACACTGAAGCTTTCTTT. Its translation is CSARQGLNTEAFF. This chain uses TRBV29-1 with TRBJ1-1, with 8 bases matching TRBD1. The CDR3 runs 13 residues. The germline V gene has CDR1 SQVTM and CDR2 ANQGSEA. The V segment lost 7 bases and the J segment 0 bases; nucleotides outside the gene matches: 4.